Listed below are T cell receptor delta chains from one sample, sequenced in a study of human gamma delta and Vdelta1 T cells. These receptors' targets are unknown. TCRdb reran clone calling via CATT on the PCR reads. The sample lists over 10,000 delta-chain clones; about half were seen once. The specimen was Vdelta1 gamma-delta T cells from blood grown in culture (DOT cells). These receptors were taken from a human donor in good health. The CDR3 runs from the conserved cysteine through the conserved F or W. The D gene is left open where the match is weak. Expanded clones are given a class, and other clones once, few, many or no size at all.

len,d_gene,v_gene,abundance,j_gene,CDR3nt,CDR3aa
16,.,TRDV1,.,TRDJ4,TGTGCTCTTGGGGAACAAATGAGCGGTGGGGATGTGGCCCTGATCTTT,CALGEQMSGGDVALIF
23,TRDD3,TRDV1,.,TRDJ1,TGTGCTCTTGGGGAGCTATCCAGTTCGGACGGGTGGTGGGGGATACGCTTTACCGATAAACTCATCTTT,CALGELSSSDGWWGIRFTDKLIF
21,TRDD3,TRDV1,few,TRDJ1,TGTGCTCTTGGGGAAACTCCGGTTTTGGGGGTACTGGGGGATCTTTTCGATAAACTCATCTTT,CALGETPVLGVLGDLFDKLIF
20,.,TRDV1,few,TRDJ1,TGTGCTCTTGGGGAACTTATCACCTGGGAGGGGGTAATTTACACCGATAAACTCATCTTT,CALGELITWEGVIYTDKLIF
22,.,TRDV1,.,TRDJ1,TGTGCTCTTGGGGAAAGGGATTCCCTCGGAGGGCACTTTATCGGGAACACCGATAAACTCATCTTT,CALGERDSLGGHFIGNTDKLIF
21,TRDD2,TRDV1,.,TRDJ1,TGTGCTCTTGGGGTGGGTCTTCCTACGATCTCGGGGTACCGGGGGACCGATAAACTCATCTTT,CALGVGLPTISGYRGTDKLIF
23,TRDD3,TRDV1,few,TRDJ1,TGTGCTCTTGGGGAATTCATTTCTTCTCCTCACCCAGTACTGGGGGTATCCACCGATAAACTCATCTTT,CALGEFISSPHPVLGVSTDKLIF
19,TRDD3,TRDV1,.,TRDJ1,TGTGCTCTTGAGGTCCCAGCAGTACTGGGGGATACGGGTTCGGGTAAACTCATCTTT,CALEVPAVLGDTGSGKLIF
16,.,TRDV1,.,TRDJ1,TGTGCTCTTGGGGAACTACCTCAAGGGCCCCTCGATAAACTCATCTTT,CALGELPQGPLDKLIF
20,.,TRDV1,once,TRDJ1,TGTGCTCTTGGGGAACTCTTCCCTGTACCAACAGCGGATATAACCGATAAACTCATCTTT,CALGELFPVPTADITDKLIF
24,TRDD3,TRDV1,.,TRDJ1,TGTGCTCTTGGGGAAAGACGAAGGCTACACCCCGTACTGGGGGATAGGGAGTACACCGATAAACTCATCTTT,CALGERRRLHPVLGDREYTDKLIF
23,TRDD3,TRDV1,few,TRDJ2,TGTGCTCTTGGGGAAGTACTGTCGGGGGGATACGCCGGACCCTTCGCTTTGACAGCACAACTCTTCTTT,CALGEVLSGGYAGPFALTAQLFF
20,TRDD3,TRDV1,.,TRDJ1,TGTGCTCTTGGGGACATTACCCCTCTACTGGGGGATAGTGGCACCGATAAACTCATCTTT,CALGDITPLLGDSGTDKLIF
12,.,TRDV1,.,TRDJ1,TGTGCTCTTGGGATGTTCGGCGATAAACTCATCTTT,CALGMFGDKLIF
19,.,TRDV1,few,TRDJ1,TGTGCTCTTGGGGAGCCCTCCTTGACTTTACTGGGTAACACCGATAAACTCATCTTT,CALGEPSLTLLGNTDKLIF
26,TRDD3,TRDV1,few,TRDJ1,TGTGCTCTTGGGGAACTAGGTTCGGTCCTAACCCAACTGGGGGATGGGGCCAGCTGGGGGACCGATAAACTCATCTTT,CALGELGSVLTQLGDGASWGTDKLIF
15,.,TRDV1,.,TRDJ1,TGTGCTCTTGGGGACCGCGATTCCTATTCTGGGAAACTCATCTTT,CALGDRDSYSGKLIF
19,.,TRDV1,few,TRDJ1,TGTGCTCTTGGGGACCCCCGATGCCGCGGAGATATTTACACCGATAAACTCATCTTT,CALGDPRCRGDIYTDKLIF
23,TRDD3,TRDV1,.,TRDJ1,TGTGCTCTTGGGGAACGGATCGCTCCGCCCAATACTGGGGGAGATACGAGCACCGATAAACTCATCTTT,CALGERIAPPNTGGDTSTDKLIF
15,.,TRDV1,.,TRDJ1,TGTGCTCTTGGTAAAGGCCTCTCCTACACCGATAAACTCATCTTT,CALGKGLSYTDKLIF
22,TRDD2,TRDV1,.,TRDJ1,TGTGCTCTTGGGGACCATCCTTCCTACGGAATGCGGACAGGGGGGTTTGCCGATAAACTCATCTTT,CALGDHPSYGMRTGGFADKLIF
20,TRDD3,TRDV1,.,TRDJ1,TGTGCTCTTGGGGTCCATGTCCTTCCTACTGGGGGATACGGCACCGATAAACTCATCTTT,CALGVHVLPTGGYGTDKLIF
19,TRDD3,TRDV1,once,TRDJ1,TGTGCTCTTGGGGAAAGGATGGGGTACTGGGGGCCCAACACCGATAAACTCATCTTT,CALGERMGYWGPNTDKLIF
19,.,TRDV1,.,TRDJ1,TGTGCTCTTGGGGAACTTCTCCCCGGGGTCCCGAAGGGGGCCGATAAACTCATCTTT,CALGELLPGVPKGADKLIF